This entry is about one T cell receptor beta chain. One junction end does not reproduce the germline sequence, and a read error may be involved. This record comes from a study of cytomegalovirus exposure and HLA in healthy donors. In the PCR, 60 Vbeta and 13 Jbeta primers were used. The assay was immunoSEQ multiplex PCR, and TCRdb's table has in-frame clones only and misses some. The table shows about 140,000 clones, with approximately 70% occurring only once. CDR3 length: 15 residues. Per germline, CDR1 MNHEY and CDR2 SVGAGI. This clonotype was sampled from a human donor in good health. J is TRBJ1-4 and V is TRBV6-5; tentatively, D is TRBD1 (6 bases). Material: PBMCs. This chain's CDR3 is CASSYSRGSDERLFF. CDR3 in DNA: TGTGCCAGCAGTTACTCGAGGGGGAGCGATGAAAGACTGTTTTTT.